The clone carrying this T cell receptor (beta chain) was seen only once. TCRdb keeps only in-frame clones here, not all; method: immunoSEQ multiplex PCR. Among nearly 110,000 clones listed, 60% to 85% were seen once. The data stem from a study of blood T cell repertoires in COVID-19. Study-wide context: Researchers got acute and convalescent COVID-19 samples from the United States, Italy and Spain.

CDR1 LNHDA and CDR2 SQIVND come from the germline V gene (reference sequence). The CDR3 runs to 15 residues. Trimming removed 6 bases from V and 0 bases from J, with 12 bases in between. Sequencing was carried out using peripheral blood. This chain connects TRBV19 to TRBJ1-3; D not certain. This clonotype was obtained from a man between 65 and 85 years old with acute or convalescent COVID-19. The CDR3 bases are TGTGCCAGTAGGTCATTGAGGAACTCTGGAAACACCATATATTTT. This gives the protein CASRSLRNSGNTIYF. Full variable domain (rest looked up from reference TRBV19 and TRBJ1-3): DGGITQSPKYLFRKEGQNVTLSCEQNLNHDAMYWYRQDPGQGLRLIYYSQIVNDFQKGDIAEGYSVSREKKESFPLTVTSAQKNPTAFYLCASRSLRNSGNTIYFGEGSWLTVV.